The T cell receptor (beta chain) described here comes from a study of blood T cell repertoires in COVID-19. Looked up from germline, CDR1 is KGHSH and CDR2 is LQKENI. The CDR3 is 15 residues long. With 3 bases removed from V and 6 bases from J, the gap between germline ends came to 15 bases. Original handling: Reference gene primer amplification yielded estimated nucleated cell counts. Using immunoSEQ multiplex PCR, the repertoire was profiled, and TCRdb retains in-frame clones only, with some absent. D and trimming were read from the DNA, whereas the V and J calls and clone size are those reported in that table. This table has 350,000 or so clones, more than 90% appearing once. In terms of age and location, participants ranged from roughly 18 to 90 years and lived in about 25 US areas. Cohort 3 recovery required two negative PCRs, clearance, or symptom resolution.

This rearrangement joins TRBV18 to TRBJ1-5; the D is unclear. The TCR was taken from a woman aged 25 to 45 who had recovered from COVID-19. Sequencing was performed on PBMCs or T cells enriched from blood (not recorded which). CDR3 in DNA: TGTGCCAGCTCACCGGGTTCCCTACGAGGTCAGCCCCAGCATTTT. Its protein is CASSPGSLRGQPQHF.